This TCR beta chain was captured in a study of T cells in Graves' hyperthyroidism and ophthalmopathy. This clonotype came up a few times. TCR beta CDR3 regions were amplified from RNA transcripts. A set of HTBI primers served as the primers for a first-round RT-PCR of the TCR CDR3. MiXCR, applied by TCRdb to the multiplex PCR reads, yields one record per CDR3 protein. The sample lists approximately 720,000 distinct CDR3 sequences; over 15% were seen once. Per the germline V gene, CDR1 is MNHNS and CDR2 is SASEGT. Trimming took off 5 bases at V and 0 bases at J, with 16 bases between the two ends. CDR3 length: 16 residues.

The chain employs TRBV6-1 and TRBJ1-1; D unresolved. The receptor comes from a woman in her fifties or sixties with Graves' hyperthyroidism that later progressed to Graves' ophthalmopathy. Sequenced sample: blood. CDR3 DNA sequence: TGTGCCAGCAGTAAACAAATCAGTGGAATGAACACTGAAGCTTTCTTT. Encoded protein: CASSKQISGMNTEAFF.